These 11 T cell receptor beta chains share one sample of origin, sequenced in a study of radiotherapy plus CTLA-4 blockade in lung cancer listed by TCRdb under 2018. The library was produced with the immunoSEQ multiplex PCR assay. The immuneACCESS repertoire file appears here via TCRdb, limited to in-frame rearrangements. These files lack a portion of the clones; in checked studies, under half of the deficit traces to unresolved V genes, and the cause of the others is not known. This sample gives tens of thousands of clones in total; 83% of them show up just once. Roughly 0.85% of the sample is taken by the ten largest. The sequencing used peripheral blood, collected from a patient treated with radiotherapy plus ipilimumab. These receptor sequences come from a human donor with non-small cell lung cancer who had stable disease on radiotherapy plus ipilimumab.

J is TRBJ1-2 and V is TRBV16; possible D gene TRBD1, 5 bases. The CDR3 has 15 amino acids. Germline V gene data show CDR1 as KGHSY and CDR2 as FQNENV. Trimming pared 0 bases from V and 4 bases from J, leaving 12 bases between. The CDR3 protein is CASSQSIGATYGYTF. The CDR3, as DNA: TGTGCCAGCAGCCAATCTATCGGGGCGACCTATGGCTACACCTTC.

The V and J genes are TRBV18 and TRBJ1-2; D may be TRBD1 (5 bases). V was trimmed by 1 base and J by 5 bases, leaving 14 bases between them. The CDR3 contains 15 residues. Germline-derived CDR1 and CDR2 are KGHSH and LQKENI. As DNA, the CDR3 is TGTGCCAGCTCACCACGGCCGGGGGAGGGGTATGGCTACACCTTC. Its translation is CASSPRPGEGYGYTF.

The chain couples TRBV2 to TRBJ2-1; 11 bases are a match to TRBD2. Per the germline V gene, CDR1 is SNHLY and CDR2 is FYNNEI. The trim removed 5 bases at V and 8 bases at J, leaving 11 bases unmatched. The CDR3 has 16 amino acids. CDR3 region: CASSRETSGIPDEQFF. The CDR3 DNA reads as TGTGCCAGCAGTCGAGAGACTAGCGGGATTCCGGATGAGCAGTTCTTC.

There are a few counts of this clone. The DNA for the CDR3 is TGTGCCAGCAGTTACTCGATTGAAGGGTGGGAGCAGTACTTC. It translates to CASSYSIEGWEQYF. The rearrangement uses TRBV6-6 and TRBJ2-7; D unresolved. CDR3 length: 14 amino acids. The V gene's germline CDR1 is MNHNY and CDR2 SVGAGI (reference sequence). Trimming pared 0 bases from V and 7 bases from J, leaving 13 bases between.

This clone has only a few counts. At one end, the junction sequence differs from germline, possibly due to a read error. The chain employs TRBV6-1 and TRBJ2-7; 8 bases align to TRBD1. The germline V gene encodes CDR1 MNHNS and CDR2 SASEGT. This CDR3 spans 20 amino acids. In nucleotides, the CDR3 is TGTGCCAGCAGTAAAGCGGTACCGGGACAGGTTTCATCTTTCTCCTACGAGCAGTACTTC. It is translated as CASSKAVPGQVSSFSYEQYF.

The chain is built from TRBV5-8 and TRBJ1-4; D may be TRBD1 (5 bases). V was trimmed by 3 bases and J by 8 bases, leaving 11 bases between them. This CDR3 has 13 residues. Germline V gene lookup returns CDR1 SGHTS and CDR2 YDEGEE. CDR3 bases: TGTGCCAGCAGCTGGGGGACTAGCGAAAAACTGTTTTTT. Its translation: CASSWGTSEKLFF.

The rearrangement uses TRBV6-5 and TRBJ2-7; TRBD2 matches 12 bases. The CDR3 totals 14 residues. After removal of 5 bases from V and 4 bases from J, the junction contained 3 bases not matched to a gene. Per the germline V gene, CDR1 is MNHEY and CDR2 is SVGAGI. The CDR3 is CASSLAGGPYEQYF. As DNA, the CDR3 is TGTGCCAGCAGTCTAGCGGGAGGGCCTTACGAGCAGTACTTC.

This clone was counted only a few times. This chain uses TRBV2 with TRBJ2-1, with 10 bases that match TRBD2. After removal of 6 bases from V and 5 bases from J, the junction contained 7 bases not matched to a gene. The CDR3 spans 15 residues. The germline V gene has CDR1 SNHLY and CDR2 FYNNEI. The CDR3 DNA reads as TGTGCCAGCAGACGCCAAGCGGGAGGGGACAATGAGCAGTTCTTC. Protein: CASRRQAGGDNEQFF. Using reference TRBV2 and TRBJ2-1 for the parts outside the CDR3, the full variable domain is EPEVTQTPSHQVTQMGQEVILRCVPISNHLYFYWYRQILGQKVEFLVSFYNNEISEKSEIFDDQFSVERPDGSNFTLKIRSTKLEDSAMYFCASRRQAGGDNEQFFGPGTRLTVL.

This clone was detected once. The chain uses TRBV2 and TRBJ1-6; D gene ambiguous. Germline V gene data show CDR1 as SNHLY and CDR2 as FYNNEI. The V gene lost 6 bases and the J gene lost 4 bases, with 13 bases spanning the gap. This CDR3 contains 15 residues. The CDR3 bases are TGTGCCAGCAGCCTTATGAGTGGGTATAATTCACCCCTCCACTTT. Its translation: CASSLMSGYNSPLHF.

As DNA, the CDR3 is TGTGCCAGCAGCTCGATTAATAGGTACTACGAGCAGTACTTC. As protein: CASSSINRYYEQYF. The chain recombines TRBV11-2 with TRBJ2-7; D gene uncertain. Trimming cost V 4 bases and J 3 bases, with 13 bases left between them. The CDR3 sequence is 14 residues long. The germline V gene encodes CDR1 SGHAT and CDR2 FQNNGV.

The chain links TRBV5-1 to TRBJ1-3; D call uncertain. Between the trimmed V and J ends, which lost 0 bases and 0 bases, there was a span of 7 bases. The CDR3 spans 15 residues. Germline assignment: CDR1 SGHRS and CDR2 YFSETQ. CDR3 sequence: CASSLGENSGNTIYF. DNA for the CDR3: TGCGCCAGCAGCTTGGGCGAAAACTCTGGAAACACCATATATTTT.